These 8 T cell receptor beta chains were sequenced from one sample in a study of tumor-infiltrating lymphocytes in primary liver carcinoma. Constant-region priming of about 500 ng total RNA yielded TCR beta cDNA. Libraries of TCR beta came from three nested multiplex PCR rounds with slightly modified ARM-PCR. The first two PCR rounds used TRBV1-TRBV30 primers with a Cbeta primer, 10 cycles each. TCRdb re-called the multiplex PCR reads through MiXCR, storing one row per CDR3 protein. Of about 100,000 distinct CDR3 sequences in the sample, approximately 68% were seen once. It was from 20-30 mg of unsorted bulk tissue that RNA and DNA were co-extracted. What was sequenced was tumor-adjacent normal liver tissue. The receptors originated from a man aged 35 to 55 with primary liver carcinoma and hepatitis B virus infection.

A word on this clonotype: A much larger clone sits a single nucleotide away, making a read error possible. The chain employs TRBV6-5 and TRBJ2-1; tentative D call: TRBD1 (5 bases). The CDR3 loop spans 14 amino acids. Germline V CDR1 and CDR2: MNHEY, SVGAGI. The V end was cut by 10 bases, the J end by 6 bases, with 19 bases between. Here the CDR3 reads CATSGILVVNEQFF. In nucleotides, the CDR3 is TGTGCCACTTCAGGGATTCTGGTGGTCAATGAGCAGTTCTTC.

This clonotype was counted between two and nine times. The junction and the germline gene differ at one end; a read error may be behind it. V gene TRBV12-3 or TRBV12-4 combines with J gene TRBJ2-7; the D gene is possibly TRBD2 (5 bases). The CDR3 contains 14 residues. The CDR3: CARSLDPSSYEQYF. CDR3 in DNA: TGTGCCAGGAGTTTAGACCCTAGCTCCTACGAGCAGTATTTC.

This clonotype was counted many times. The chain joins TRBV6-5 to TRBJ2-2; D is ambiguous. Germline V gene sequence: CDR1 MNHEY, CDR2 SVGAGI. The CDR3 is 15 residues long. V gave up 4 bases and J gave up 1 base, with 10 bases separating them. DNA of the CDR3: TGTGCCAGCAGTTCTTATACTTTGAACACCGGGGAGCTGTTTTTT. This sequence encodes CASSSYTLNTGELFF.

This sequence joins TRBV12-3 or TRBV12-4 and TRBJ2-7; 10 bases are a match to TRBD1. The CDR3 extends over 15 amino acids. J was trimmed by 3 bases and V by 1 base; bases with no gene match: 3. DNA for the CDR3: TGTGCCAGCAGTTTAGGACAGGGGGCCAACTACGAGCAGTACTTC. This encodes CASSLGQGANYEQYF.

Worth noting for this clonotype: A much larger clone lies a single base off, so this may be a read error. The conserved phenylalanine or tryptophan is not found at the CDR3 terminus, so this likely reflects a read error. CDR3: CASSRAGPIYGYTI. CDR3 in DNA: TGTGCCAGCAGCCGTGCCGGGCCAATCTATGGCTACACCATC. The chain employs TRBV7-9 and TRBJ1-2; D uncertain. CDR3 length equals 14 residues. The V gene lost 5 bases and the J gene lost 4 bases, with 14 bases spanning the gap. Germline values: CDR1 SEHNR, CDR2 FQNEAQ (reference sequence).

As concerns this clonotype: At one end, the junction sequence differs from germline, possibly due to a read error. The chain links TRBV11-2 to TRBJ2-2, with D tentatively TRBD2 (6 bases). The CDR3 runs to 15 residues. Germline values: CDR1 SGHAT, CDR2 FQNNGV. The CDR3 loop is CVSSLFGGSTGELFF. The DNA for the CDR3 is TGTGTCAGCAGCTTATTCGGGGGTTCGACCGGGGAGCTGTTTTTT. Combining the CDR3 with reference TRBV11-2 and TRBJ2-2 gives the whole variable domain EAGVAQSPRYKIIEKRQSVAFWCNPISGHATLYWYQQILGQGPKLLIQFQNNGVVDDSQLPKDRFSAERLKGVDSTLKIQPAKLEDSAVYLCVSSLFGGSTGELFFGEGSRLTVL.

The chain uses TRBV11-2 and TRBJ2-1; 9 bases agree with TRBD2. CDR1 is SGHAT and CDR2 is FQNNGV in the germline V gene. Losses at the gene ends were 5 bases for V and 10 bases for J; bases not matched to a gene: 24. CDR3 size: 19 residues. CDR3 sequence reads: CASSHLAGVGVRTGNEQFF. CDR3 in DNA: TGTGCCAGCAGCCATTTAGCGGGAGTAGGGGTTCGCACGGGCAACGAGCAGTTCTTC.

To note about this clonotype: Mismatch with germline at one junction end may stem from a read error. V and J are TRBV11-2 and TRBJ2-7; 8 nucleotides line up with TRBD2. CDR1 is SGHAT and CDR2 is FQNNGV in the germline V gene. There are 16 residues in the CDR3. In nucleotides, the CDR3 is TGTGCCAGTAGCTTAGTACCTAGCGGGCGCCCCTACGAGCAGTACTTC. Translating gives CASSLVPSGRPYEQYF.